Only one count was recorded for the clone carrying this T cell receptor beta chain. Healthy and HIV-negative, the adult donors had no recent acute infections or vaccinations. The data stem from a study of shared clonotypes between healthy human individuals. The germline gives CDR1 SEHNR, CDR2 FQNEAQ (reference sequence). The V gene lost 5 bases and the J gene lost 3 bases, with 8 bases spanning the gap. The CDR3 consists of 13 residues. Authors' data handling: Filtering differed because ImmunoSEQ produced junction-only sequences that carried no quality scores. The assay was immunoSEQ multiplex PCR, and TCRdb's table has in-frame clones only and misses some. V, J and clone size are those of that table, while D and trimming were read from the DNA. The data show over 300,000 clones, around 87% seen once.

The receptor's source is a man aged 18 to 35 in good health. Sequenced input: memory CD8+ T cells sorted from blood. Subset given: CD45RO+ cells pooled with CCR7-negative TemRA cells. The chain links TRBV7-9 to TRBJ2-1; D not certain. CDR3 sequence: CASSQRGYNEQFF. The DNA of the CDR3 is TGTGCCAGCAGCCAGCGAGGCTACAATGAGCAGTTCTTC.